The 25 T cell receptor beta chains presented below share a single source sample, sequenced in a study of cytomegalovirus exposure and HLA in healthy donors (dated by TCRdb to 2016 to 2017). Receptors were amplified or captured by the immunoSEQ multiplex PCR assay. A mixture of 60 forward primers for TCR Vbeta segments and 13 reverse primers for TCR Jbeta segments was used in the multiplex PCR. In TCRdb, the immuneACCESS table is reduced to in-frame sequences with V and J assigned. These tables do not hold every clone; where another copy was compared, an unresolved V gene accounts for under half, and the others remain unexplained. The sample includes around 40,000 clones, with 87% observed a single time. Clones ranked in the top ten supply roughly 8% of the sample. Sequences were obtained from PBMCs. The origin of the receptors is a woman aged 40 to 50 in good health and CMV-seropositive.

The chain joins TRBV7-2 to TRBJ1-1; 8 positions match TRBD1. This CDR3 is 13 amino acids long. The ends lost 5 bases at V and 6 bases at J; junction bases unmatched: 5. Germline assignment: CDR1 SGHTA and CDR2 FQGNSA. The CDR3 nucleotides are TGTGCCAGCAGCCCGACAGGGGTAGCTGAAGCTTTCTTT. It encodes CASSPTGVAEAFF.

The rearrangement links TRBV18 to TRBJ1-5, with 10 bases identical to TRBD1. Trimming removed 3 bases from V and 6 bases from J; junction bases left unmatched: 5. The CDR3 is 15 amino acids. Germline CDR1 reads KGHSH; CDR2 reads LQKENI. In nucleotides, the CDR3 is TGTGCCAGCTCACCCGGGACAGGGGAGAGTCAGCCCCAGCATTTT. Protein sequence: CASSPGTGESQPQHF.

The chain uses TRBV7-2 and TRBJ1-2; unclear D gene. Germline V gene lookup returns CDR1 SGHTA and CDR2 FQGNSA. The CDR3 has 13 residues. Trimming took off 1 base at V and 5 bases at J, with 8 bases between the two ends. DNA for the CDR3: TGTGCCAGCAGCTTAGAACTGTTTTATGGCTACACCTTC. This sequence encodes CASSLELFYGYTF.

The chain links TRBV7-2 to TRBJ2-1; TRBD2 aligns across 14 bases. From germline, CDR1 is SGHTA and CDR2 FQGNSA. The CDR3 contains 19 residues. Trimming removed 5 bases from V and 0 bases from J; junction bases left unmatched: 9. In DNA form, the CDR3 reads TGTGCCAGCAGCGCAAAGGGACTAGCGGGAGAAGTCTCCTACAATGAGCAGTTCTTC. This sequence encodes CASSAKGLAGEVSYNEQFF.

CDR3 sequence reads: CASSIRVANEQFF. The CDR3 DNA sequence: TGTGCCAGTAGTATTAGAGTCGCGAATGAGCAGTTCTTC. The V gene is TRBV19, the J gene TRBJ2-1; no clear D gene. From germline, CDR1 is LNHDA and CDR2 SQIVND (reference sequence). V lost 3 bases and J 7 bases, leaving 10 bases between the germline ends. This CDR3 region has 13 residues.

The V and J genes are TRBV6-5 and TRBJ1-5; 10 bases fit TRBD1. This CDR3 is built from 15 residues. J lost 4 bases, V lost 4 bases, and 4 bases had no gene match. Germline V gene sequence: CDR1 MNHEY, CDR2 SVGAGI. The DNA for the CDR3 is TGTGCCAGCAGTTCCCCGGGACAGGGGAATCAGCCCCAGCATTTT. As protein: CASSSPGQGNQPQHF.

The chain combines TRBV6-1 with TRBJ2-2; 7 nucleotides agree with TRBD1. V was clipped by 6 bases and J by 7 bases; unmatched bases: 8. The germline V gene has CDR1 MNHNS and CDR2 SASEGT. The CDR3 runs 14 residues. The CDR3 coding sequence is TGTGCCAGCAGGAAGGGGGCCCCGGACGGGGAGCTGTTTTTT. Protein sequence: CASRKGAPDGELFF.

This clone was detected once. This chain uses TRBV5-4 with TRBJ2-1; D may be TRBD1 (6 bases). V was cut by 4 bases and J by 5 bases, with 10 bases left in between. The CDR3 loop spans 13 amino acids. From germline, CDR1 is SGHNT and CDR2 YYREEE (reference sequence). In nucleotides, the CDR3 is TGTGCCAGCAGCCCCCGGACAGACAATGAGCAGTTCTTC. Translating gives CASSPRTDNEQFF.

The V and J genes are TRBV12-5 and TRBJ2-6; D gene unclear. The CDR3 is 17 residues long. V was cut by 4 bases and J by 2 bases, with 15 bases left in between. Germline lookup yields CDR1 LGHNT and CDR2 FRNRAP. Written as DNA, the CDR3 is TGTGCTAGTGGTTATTCAGATCTGCTCGCTGGGGCCAACGTCCTGACTTTC. Translated: CASGYSDLLAGANVLTF.

The chain carries TRBV21-1 and TRBJ1-3. TRBV21-1 is listed as a pseudogene. The CDR3 contains 15 residues. DNA of the CDR3: TGTGCCAGCAGCAAAGGTCAGGAGGAGGAAAACACCATATATTTT. Translated: CASSKGQEEENTIYF.

This chain links TRBV7-8 with TRBJ2-7; TRBD1 agrees at 11 bases. The CDR3 consists of 15 residues. V gave up 4 bases and J gave up 2 bases; unmatched junction bases: 4. From germline, CDR1 is SGHVS and CDR2 FQNEAQ. Here the CDR3 reads CASSYGTGGPYEQYF. CDR3 sequence (DNA): TGTGCCAGCAGCTACGGGACAGGGGGACCCTACGAGCAGTACTTC. The entire variable domain, with the rest obtained from reference TRBV7-8 and TRBJ2-7, is as follows: GAGVSQSPRYKVAKRGQDVALRCDPISGHVSLFWYQQALGQGPEFLTYFQNEAQLDKSGLPSDRFFAERPEGSVSTLKIQRTQQEDSAVYLCASSYGTGGPYEQYFGPGTRLTVT.

V gene TRBV19 combines with J gene TRBJ2-7; 8 nucleotides agree with TRBD2. CDR1 and CDR2 from the germline V gene are LNHDA and SQIVND (reference sequence). CDR3 size: 12 residues. The junction had 4 bases not matched to a gene; V was cut back by 7 bases and J by 5 bases. The CDR3 DNA is TGTGCCAGTACATCACTAGCGGACGAGCAGTACTTC. This sequence encodes CASTSLADEQYF.

V and J are TRBV6-6 and TRBJ1-2; the D is unclear. V gave up 4 bases and J gave up 5 bases, with 11 bases separating them. Germline values: CDR1 MNHNY, CDR2 SVGAGI (reference sequence). The CDR3 sequence is 13 residues long. CDR3 loop: CASSSTVLYGYTF. DNA of the CDR3: TGTGCCAGCAGTTCCACAGTCCTATATGGCTACACCTTC.

The chain employs TRBV6-6 and TRBJ2-3, with a possible D match to TRBD1 (6 bases). Germline CDR1 MNHNY, CDR2 SVGAGI (reference sequence). The V and J ends lost 6 bases and 0 bases respectively, with 13 bases between them. CDR3 length: 15 amino acids. The DNA of the CDR3 is TGTGCCAGCAGACATGACAGGTTAAGCACAGATACGCAGTATTTT. This codes for CASRHDRLSTDTQYF.

V gene TRBV5-1 combines with J gene TRBJ2-5; the match to TRBD2 covers 13 bases. V dropped 0 bases and J dropped 4; count of bases not matched to a gene: 3. This CDR3 is built from 16 residues. CDR1 is SGHRS and CDR2 is YFSETQ in the germline V gene. The CDR3 region has the DNA TGCGCCAGCAGCTTGGGGACTAGCGGGAGAGTAGAGACCCAGTACTTC. It translates to CASSLGTSGRVETQYF.

J is TRBJ2-3 and V is TRBV7-8, with 9 nucleotides matching TRBD2. V lost 5 bases, J lost 5 bases, and 11 bases stayed unmatched. In germline, CDR1 is SGHVS, CDR2 FQNEAQ. This CDR3 has 16 amino acids. The CDR3 region is CASSPFNSGGQDTQYF. The DNA for the CDR3 is TGTGCCAGCAGCCCGTTTAATAGCGGGGGTCAAGATACGCAGTATTTT.

The chain recombines TRBV5-6 with TRBJ2-7; possibly TRBD1 for D (5 bases). Germline CDR1 and CDR2: SGHDT and YYEEEE. V shed 4 bases and J shed 5 bases, with 28 bases lying between them. The CDR3 loop spans 18 amino acids. The CDR3 DNA is TGTGCCAGCAGCCGTCTAGGGGTTGGCGGCGGAATTTCTAACGAGCAGTACTTC. Translating it yields CASSRLGVGGGISNEQYF.

J is TRBJ1-4 and V is TRBV7-3, with 8 positions matching TRBD1. Per germline, CDR1 SGHTA and CDR2 FQGTGA. Trimming at V came to 5 bases and at J to 7 bases, leaving 9 bases not matched to a gene. The CDR3 is made up of 15 amino acids. The CDR3 loop is CASSRTGTGGEKLFF. For the CDR3, the DNA is TGTGCCAGCAGCCGAACGGGGACAGGCGGTGAAAAACTGTTTTTT.

The genes are TRBV7-9 and TRBJ2-3; 12 nucleotides agree with TRBD2. This CDR3 contains 17 residues. Germline assignment: CDR1 SEHNR and CDR2 FQNEAQ (reference sequence). J lost 4 bases, V lost 5 bases, and 10 bases had no gene match. CDR3 protein: CASSPLAGGPRSDTQYF. Written as DNA, the CDR3 is TGTGCCAGCAGCCCGCTAGCGGGGGGGCCTAGGTCAGATACGCAGTATTTT.

The chain links TRBV5-1 to TRBJ1-3; weak D call: TRBD1 (6 bases). The CDR3 spans 19 residues. The germline CDR1 and CDR2 sequences are SGHRS and YFSETQ. The V and J ends lost 0 bases and 3 bases respectively, with 22 bases between them. In DNA, the CDR3 is TGCGCCAGCAGCTTGGCCGGGGGGCCTTTTGACGGGAGTGGAAACACCATATATTTT. Translated, it gives CASSLAGGPFDGSGNTIYF.

The chain uses TRBV6-1 and TRBJ2-7, with TRBD1 matching over 7 bases. Germline-derived CDR1 and CDR2 are MNHNS and SASEGT. V shed 8 bases, J shed 3 bases, and the junction held 7 bases outside the gene matches. The CDR3 length is 13 residues. DNA for the CDR3: TGTGCCAGCGGAGAACCAGGGGGCTACGAGCAGTACTTC. This codes for CASGEPGGYEQYF.

The chain joins TRBV5-6 to TRBJ1-2, with D tentatively TRBD1 (5 bases). The CDR3 is made up of 13 amino acids. V shed 4 bases and J shed 3 bases, with 10 bases lying between them. Germline V lookup: CDR1 SGHDT, CDR2 YYEEEE. The CDR3 protein is CASSPGGDYGYTF. DNA for the CDR3: TGTGCCAGCAGCCCTGGGGGGGACTATGGCTACACCTTC.

The genes are TRBV30 and TRBJ1-1; no definite D call. Trimming left V 0 bases short and J 5 bases short, with 13 bases between. Per the germline V gene, CDR1 is GTSNPN and CDR2 is SVGIG (reference sequence). This CDR3 is 14 amino acids long. CDR3 sequence reads: CAWSVPTIKTEAFF. Written as DNA, the CDR3 is TGTGCCTGGAGTGTACCGACAATTAAGACTGAAGCTTTCTTT.

CDR3 sequence (DNA): TGTGCCAGCAGCACTAGCGGGACGAACACCGGGGAGCTGTTTTTT. Translating it yields CASSTSGTNTGELFF. The chain employs TRBV7-6 and TRBJ2-2, with TRBD2 identical over 10 bases. CDR3 length: 15 residues. Germline trimming cut 5 bases from V and 0 bases from J; bases unmatched to any gene: 0. Per the germline V gene, CDR1 is SGHVS and CDR2 is FNYEAQ.

The chain has TRBV6-5 and TRBJ1-1; D may be TRBD1 (5 bases). Germline V gene sequence: CDR1 MNHEY, CDR2 SVGAGI. The CDR3 sequence is 13 residues long. The V gene lost 8 bases and the J gene lost 4 bases, with 14 bases spanning the gap. The CDR3 here is CASALGEGTEAFF. The CDR3 coding sequence is TGTGCCAGCGCCCTGGGGGAGGGCACTGAAGCTTTCTTT.